This T cell receptor (beta chain) was captured by sequencing in a study of T cells in Graves' hyperthyroidism and ophthalmopathy. It was uncontrolled infection, other autoimmune disease, pregnancy or lactation that excluded patients. The diagnoses drew upon clinical symptoms, serum thyroxine and TRAb, thyroid ultrasound and orbital computed tomography. In the case of this clonotype: The antigen is undetermined.

This CDR3 is built from 14 residues. Trimming pared 0 bases from V and 2 bases from J, leaving 8 bases between. The germline V gene encodes CDR1 ENHRY and CDR2 SYGVKD. It was RNA transcripts that yielded the amplified TCR beta CDR3 regions. The HTBI set primed first-round TCR CDR3 RT-PCR. TCRdb redid the calling of the multiplex PCR reads with MiXCR, one entry per CDR3 protein. The sample carries roughly 500,000 distinct CDR3 sequences, 35% to 55% recorded once. Whole-study findings and limits: Model predictions of ophthalmopathy came a median around 6.5 months before onset.

This chain uses TRBV10-3 with TRBJ2-7, with D possibly being TRBD2 (6 bases). The receptor was derived from an adult woman with Graves' disease, either hyperthyroidism or ophthalmopathy (not recorded which). Source material: peripheral blood or thyroid tissue (not recorded which). The CDR3 reads CAISESGLPYEQYF. For the CDR3, the DNA is TGTGCCATCAGTGAGTCGGGACTCCCCTACGAGCAGTACTTC.